These 5 T cell receptor beta chains originate from one sample sequenced in a study of CD8 T cells in ankylosing spondylitis. TCRdb processed the 5' RACE reads anew with MiXCR; each CDR3 protein has one entry. The sample holds roughly 230,000 distinct CDR3 sequences, approximately 20% seen once. Input material: blood, either unsorted or a sorted T cell fraction (not recorded which). These receptor sequences come from a male donor with ankylosing spondylitis or in good health (not recorded which).

This chain uses TRBV7-9 with TRBJ2-7; D may be TRBD1 or TRBD2 (5 bases each). V lost 5 bases, J lost 7 bases, and 12 bases lay in between. The CDR3 covers 12 residues. Per the germline V gene, CDR1 is SEHNR and CDR2 is FQNEAQ (reference sequence). CDR3 protein: CASSSGTGEQYF. The CDR3 bases are TGTGCCAGCAGCAGTGGGACGGGAGAGCAGTACTTC.

J is TRBJ2-1 and V is TRBV5-1; 13 bases fit TRBD2. J was trimmed by 7 bases and V by 5 bases; bases with no gene match: 12. Germline CDR1 reads SGHRS; CDR2 reads YFSETQ. The CDR3 has 17 residues. The CDR3 here is CASRKLAGGPSTNEQFF. The CDR3 nucleotides read TGCGCCAGCAGAAAACTAGCGGGAGGGCCGTCGACTAATGAGCAGTTCTTC.

In this sample, this clonotype turned up a few times. The chain recombines TRBV16 with TRBJ1-1; D not resolved. This CDR3 has 14 amino acids. Trimming stripped 4 bases from V and 3 bases from J, with 12 bases between. From germline, CDR1 is KGHSY and CDR2 FQNENV. The DNA of the CDR3 is TGTGCCAGCAGCCGAGAAGGGTGGGACACTGAAGCTTTCTTT. Translated: CASSREGWDTEAFF.

This clonotype appeared many times. The chain joins TRBV12-3 or TRBV12-4 to TRBJ1-1, with 11 nucleotides matching TRBD1. V lost 2 bases, J lost 0 bases, and 8 bases stayed unmatched. The CDR3 runs to 18 residues. The CDR3 loop reads CASSLPSGQGDLNTEAFF. The CDR3 region has the DNA TGTGCCAGCAGTTTACCCTCGGGACAGGGGGACCTGAACACTGAAGCTTTCTTT.

This clonotype was counted between two and nine times. The chain joins TRBV27 to TRBJ2-3, with 8 bases identical to TRBD2. This CDR3 comprises 16 residues. V was clipped by 2 bases and J by 2 bases; unmatched bases: 6. Germline V gene data show CDR1 as MNHEY and CDR2 as SMNVEV (reference sequence). This CDR3 reads CASSLVTSGTTDTQYF. As DNA, the CDR3 is TGTGCCAGCAGTTTAGTAACTAGCGGAACCACAGATACGCAGTATTTT.